These 3 T cell receptor beta chains were sequenced from one sample in a study of T-cell reconstitution after alpha-beta-depleted transplantation in children. The library targeted TCRbeta and was prepared with unique molecular identifiers. TCRdb independently ran MiXCR on the PCR reads; one entry per CDR3 protein. Altogether over 200,000 distinct CDR3 sequences are present, 8% to 10% being singletons, with the ten largest covering 5% to 7%. The sample was PBMCs from the stem cell graft donor, taken from the stem cell graft. All receptors derive from a human donor who donated a stem cell graft to a child with acute lymphoblastic leukemia.

This sequence joins TRBV5-4 and TRBJ1-2; D might be TRBD1 (5 bases). V was pared by 3 bases and J by 4 bases, with 22 bases between. The CDR3 has 17 residues. Germline CDR1 SGHNT, CDR2 YYREEE (reference sequence). The CDR3 sequence is CASSWWIGGTEFYGYTF. In nucleotides, the CDR3 is TGTGCCAGCAGCTGGTGGATCGGGGGAACTGAGTTCTATGGCTACACCTTC. The whole variable domain, remainder taken from reference TRBV5-4 and TRBJ1-2, is ETGVTQSPTHLIKTRGQQVTLRCSSQSGHNTVSWYQQALGQGPQFIFQYYREEENGRGNFPPRFSGLQFPNYSSELNVNALELDDSALYLCASSWWIGGTEFYGYTFGSGTRLTVV.

V is TRBV20-1 and J is TRBJ2-7, with 9 bases matching TRBD1. Germline loops: CDR1 DFQATT, CDR2 SNEGSKA (reference sequence). V lost 1 base, J lost 8 bases, and 18 bases stayed unmatched. This CDR3 spans 17 amino acids. CDR3: CSARVNRGRDGLGKQYF. The CDR3 nucleotides are TGCAGTGCTAGAGTAAACAGGGGGCGGGATGGGCTGGGCAAGCAGTACTTC.

This clonotype was observed many times. The chain carries TRBV5-1 and TRBJ2-2; D possibly corresponds to TRBD1 (6 bases). Trimming shortened V by 4 bases and J by 2 bases, and 9 bases separated the two germline ends. The CDR3 spans 14 residues. Germline-derived CDR1 and CDR2 are SGHRS and YFSETQ. CDR3 in amino acids: CASSRQDNTGELFF. The CDR3 DNA reads as TGCGCCAGCAGCCGACAGGATAACACCGGGGAGCTGTTTTTT. Filled out from reference TRBV5-1 and TRBJ2-2, the complete variable domain reads KAGVTQTPRYLIKTRGQQVTLSCSPISGHRSVSWYQQTPGQGLQFLFEYFSETQRNKGNFPGRFSGRQFSNSRSEMNVSTLELGDSALYLCASSRQDNTGELFFGEGSRLTVL.